These 31 T cell receptor beta chains were sequenced from one sample in a study of early T cells in non-severe SARS-CoV-2 infection. A single record per CDR3 protein comes from TCRdb applying MiXCR to the 5' RACE reads. Of approximately 120,000 distinct CDR3 sequences in the sample, just under 15% were seen once. Sequences were obtained from whole blood. All receptors derive from an adult who was a healthcare worker with PCR-confirmed SARS-CoV-2 infection or an uninfected control (not recorded which).

This chain uses TRBV24-1 with TRBJ2-5; 7 positions match TRBD2. With V trimmed by 3 bases and J by 5 bases, 2 bases remained unmatched. CDR1 and CDR2 (germline): KGHDR, SFDVKD. The CDR3 runs 13 residues. In DNA, the CDR3 is TGTGCCACCAGTGATCCAGCGGGGGAGACCCAGTACTTC. Translating gives CATSDPAGETQYF.

DNA for the CDR3: TGCAGCGTGGCGACAGTGGGCGACTATGGCTACACCTTC. This sequence encodes CSVATVGDYGYTF. The chain recombines TRBV29-1 with TRBJ1-2, with D possibly TRBD1 on 5 matching bases. The CDR3 is 13 amino acids. CDR1 is SQVTM, CDR2 ANQGSEA, per germline. Trimming removed 6 bases at V and 3 bases at J, with 14 bases between. The full variable domain, in which reference TRBV29-1 and TRBJ1-2 provide the parts outside the CDR3, is SAVISQKPSRDICQRGTSLTIQCQVDSQVTMMFWYRQQPGQSLTLIATANQGSEATYESGFVIDKFPISRPNLTFSTLTVSNMSPEDSSIYLCSVATVGDYGYTFGSGTRLTVV.

This clonotype turned up a few times. The V call is TRBV10-3, the J call TRBJ2-5; 7 bases are shared with TRBD2. With V trimmed by 0 bases and J by 7 bases, 8 bases remained unmatched. The length of the CDR3 is 15 residues. From germline, CDR1 is ENHRY and CDR2 SYGVKD. CDR3 protein: CAISESNSPSGTQYF. DNA of the CDR3: TGTGCCATCAGTGAGTCGAACTCGCCTAGCGGGACCCAGTACTTC.

This clonotype has a count of ten or more. The chain is built from TRBV7-9 and TRBJ2-1; 9 bases are shared with TRBD1. Germline trimming cut 2 bases from V and 5 bases from J; bases unmatched to any gene: 10. Germline assignment: CDR1 SEHNR and CDR2 FQNEAQ (reference sequence). The CDR3 has 17 amino acids. The CDR3, as DNA: TGTGCCAGCAGCTTACCGCGCGGACAGGGGCCGAACAATGAGCAGTTCTTC. It specifies CASSLPRGQGPNNEQFF.

This clonotype was seen a handful of times. The V gene is TRBV11-1, the J gene TRBJ2-5, with D unclear. The V end was cut by 2 bases, the J end by 5 bases, with 18 bases between. The CDR3 loop spans 16 amino acids. Germline CDR1 is SGHAT and CDR2 is FQDESV (reference sequence). This CDR3 reads CASSLLPLPQGETQYF. Here the CDR3 DNA reads TGTGCCAGCAGCTTATTGCCCTTACCCCAAGGGGAGACCCAGTACTTC.

This clonotype was found a few times. V and J are TRBV5-4 and TRBJ2-2; 10 bases fit TRBD1. The CDR3 runs to 17 residues. Germline V gene lookup returns CDR1 SGHNT and CDR2 YYREEE (reference sequence). Trimming removed 4 bases from V and 4 bases from J; junction bases left unmatched: 10. CDR3 amino acids: CASSGRGTGASTGELFF. CDR3 bases: TGTGCCAGCAGCGGTAGAGGGACAGGGGCTTCCACCGGGGAGCTGTTTTTT.

The CDR3: CASSTPLDTEAFF. CDR3 DNA: TGTGCCAGCAGCACCCCGTTGGACACTGAAGCTTTCTTT. The chain joins TRBV7-9 to TRBJ1-1; no clear D gene. Looked up from germline, CDR1 is SEHNR and CDR2 is FQNEAQ (reference sequence). This CDR3 is 13 amino acids long. Trimming pared 5 bases from V and 3 bases from J, leaving 10 bases between.

The sample holds a few counts of this clonotype. The rearrangement joins TRBV10-3 to TRBJ2-1; D unclear. With 2 bases removed from V and 3 bases from J, the gap between germline ends came to 5 bases. Looked up from germline, CDR1 is ENHRY and CDR2 is SYGVKD. This CDR3 is 13 amino acids long. In nucleotides, the CDR3 is TGTGCCATCAGTGAGGGATTCTACAATGAGCAGTTCTTC. Translated, it gives CAISEGFYNEQFF.

The DNA of the CDR3 is TGTGCCAGCAGCTTGCAGGGCCTCAATGAGCAGTTCTTC. This codes for CASSLQGLNEQFF. The chain combines TRBV7-2 with TRBJ2-1, with TRBD1 as a possible D gene (5 bases). The germline gives CDR1 SGHTA, CDR2 FQGNSA. V was shortened by 3 bases and J by 6 bases, with 9 bases between the two germline ends. The CDR3 runs to 13 residues. The whole variable domain, remainder taken from reference TRBV7-2 and TRBJ2-1, is GAGVSQSPSNKVTEKGKDVELRCDPISGHTALYWYRQSLGQGLEFLIYFQGNSAPDKSGLPSDRFSAERTGGSVSTLTIQRTQQEDSAVYLCASSLQGLNEQFFGPGTRLTVL.

In this sample, this clonotype turned up a few times. The gene calls are TRBV18 and TRBJ2-4; D not certain. The length of the CDR3 is 16 residues. The V and J ends lost 4 bases and 0 bases respectively, with 13 bases between them. The V gene's germline CDR1 is KGHSH and CDR2 LQKENI. In DNA, the CDR3 is TGTGCCAGCTCACGGAGTTACTCCTTAGCCAAAAACATTCAGTACTTC. This translates into CASSRSYSLAKNIQYF.

There are a few counts of this clonotype. The chain combines TRBV3-1 with TRBJ2-7, with D unclear. Trimming removed 4 bases at V and 2 bases at J, with 15 bases between. There are 15 residues in the CDR3. Germline values: CDR1 LGHDT, CDR2 YNNKEL (reference sequence). CDR3 region: CASSLLSGKPYEQYF. The CDR3 nucleotides are TGTGCCAGCAGCCTCCTTAGTGGAAAGCCCTACGAGCAGTACTTC.

This clonotype was counted between two and nine times. The V gene is TRBV9, the J gene TRBJ2-5, with 10 bases aligning to TRBD1. CDR3 length: 15 amino acids. The trim removed 4 bases at V and 5 bases at J, leaving 8 bases unmatched. Germline CDR1 SGDLS, CDR2 YYNGEE. CDR3 bases: TGTGCCAGCAGCCTCCTGGGACAGGGGCAGGAGACCCAGTACTTC. Its translation: CASSLLGQGQETQYF.

CDR3 bases: TGTGCCAGCAGTATGAAAAGCCCCCACTATGGCTACACCTTC. It codes for CASSMKSPHYGYTF. V and J are TRBV27 and TRBJ1-2; D gene unclear. This CDR3 has 14 residues. Deletions cut 5 bases from V and 3 bases from J, with 13 bases between. Looked up from germline, CDR1 is MNHEY and CDR2 is SMNVEV (reference sequence).

This clonotype was seen a handful of times. V usage is TRBV13 and J usage is TRBJ2-5; D unresolved. The germline V gene has CDR1 PRHDT and CDR2 FYEKMQ (reference sequence). This CDR3 comprises 13 residues. Trimming left V 2 bases short and J 3 bases short, with 7 bases between. CDR3 sequence reads: CASSLSAEETQYF. Written as DNA, the CDR3 is TGTGCCAGCAGCTTATCCGCTGAAGAGACCCAGTACTTC.

CDR3 loop: CASTTTGTANTGELFF. The CDR3 coding sequence is TGTGCCAGCACCACTACCGGGACAGCGAACACCGGGGAGCTGTTTTTT. V gene TRBV11-2 combines with J gene TRBJ2-2, with 7 bases matching TRBD1. The CDR3 extends over 16 amino acids. The V gene end was trimmed by 7 bases and the J gene end by 0 bases; junction bases not matched to a gene: 8. Per germline, CDR1 SGHAT and CDR2 FQNNGV.

This clonotype has a single count. An end of the junction does not agree with germline; a read error may underlie this. The rearrangement uses TRBV10-3 and TRBJ1-4; D is unclear. In germline, CDR1 is ENHRY, CDR2 SYGVKD. The length of the CDR3 is 13 residues. The CDR3 DNA sequence: TGTGCCATCACGGCGACCCCCAATGAAATACTGTTTTTT. Encoded protein: CAITATPNEILFF.

This clonotype has at least ten counts. This chain links TRBV12-5 with TRBJ1-5; D perhaps matches TRBD1 (5 bases). Germline assignment: CDR1 LGHNT and CDR2 FRNRAP. CDR3 length equals 13 residues. Trimming took 3 bases from V and 7 from J, leaving 10 bases between them. The CDR3 here is CASGFRELQPQHF. CDR3 nucleotides: TGTGCTAGTGGTTTCAGGGAACTCCAGCCCCAGCATTTT. Full variable domain (remainder filled in from reference TRBV12-5 and TRBJ1-5): DARVTQTPRHKVTEMGQEVTMRCQPILGHNTVFWYRQTMMQGLELLAYFRNRAPLDDSGMPKDRFSAEMPDATLATLKIQPSEPRDSAVYFCASGFRELQPQHFGDGTRLSIL.

The table lists this clonotype with many counts. This chain connects TRBV12-3 or TRBV12-4 to TRBJ1-1, with 7 bases matching TRBD1. After removal of 7 bases from V and 1 base from J, the junction contained 12 bases not matched to a gene. The length of the CDR3 is 16 residues. CDR3 loop: CASIKLLGTENTEAFF. DNA of the CDR3: TGTGCCAGCATCAAATTACTCGGGACAGAGAACACTGAAGCTTTCTTT.

The chain couples TRBV20-1 to TRBJ2-2; D perhaps matches TRBD2 (5 bases). The ends were cut back, 0 bases at V and 6 bases at J, with 17 bases in the middle. The CDR3 length is 16 residues. CDR1 and CDR2 from the germline V gene are DFQATT and SNEGSKA (reference sequence). The CDR3 protein is CSARDRVSGFSGELFF. The CDR3 bases are TGCAGTGCTAGAGATAGGGTCAGCGGCTTTTCCGGGGAGCTGTTTTTT.

This clonotype was found a few times. The rearrangement links TRBV6-2 or TRBV6-3 to TRBJ1-1; D uncertain. There are 13 residues in the CDR3. CDR1 and CDR2 from the germline V gene are MNHEY and SVGEGT. V lost 6 bases and J lost 1, with 9 bases in between. CDR3 sequence: CASSPHTNTEAFF. The DNA for the CDR3 is TGTGCCAGCAGCCCTCACACGAACACTGAAGCTTTCTTT.

The chain employs TRBV7-9 and TRBJ2-3; D remains unclear. Germline values: CDR1 SEHNR, CDR2 FQNEAQ (reference sequence). V gave up 1 base and J gave up 3 bases, with 8 bases separating them. This CDR3 spans 14 amino acids. CDR3 amino acids: CASSLVVRTDTQYF. The CDR3 DNA sequence: TGTGCCAGCAGCTTAGTAGTCAGGACAGATACGCAGTATTTT.

This clonotype was counted only a few times. The V gene is TRBV6-1, the J gene TRBJ1-1; D is unresolved. Germline-derived CDR1 and CDR2 are MNHNS and SASEGT. The CDR3 length is 16 residues. The germline V and J ends were trimmed by 4 bases and 5 bases, with 20 bases remaining between them. The CDR3 DNA sequence: TGTGCCAGCAGTGGACTATTTCTGGGCCCCGGGACTGAAGCTTTCTTT. Amino acid sequence: CASSGLFLGPGTEAFF.

The chain couples TRBV6-1 to TRBJ2-1, with TRBD2 matching 13 bases. This CDR3 comprises 15 residues. V was clipped by 1 base and J by 8 bases; unmatched bases: 2. Germline V gene data show CDR1 as MNHNS and CDR2 as SASEGT. In DNA form, the CDR3 reads TGTGCCAGCAGTGAAGGACTAGCGGGGGGCGATGAGCAGTTCTTC. Translation gives CASSEGLAGGDEQFF.

The chain carries TRBV29-1 and TRBJ1-1, with 7 bases aligning to TRBD1. The CDR3 is 12 amino acids. V gave up 7 bases and J gave up 4 bases; unmatched junction bases: 6. Germline assignment: CDR1 SQVTM and CDR2 ANQGSEA. CDR3 loop: CSAEGAGTEAFF. In DNA form, the CDR3 reads TGCAGCGCGGAGGGGGCTGGCACTGAAGCTTTCTTT.

This clonotype turned up a few times. This chain joins TRBV3-1 and TRBJ1-1, with 7 bases fitting TRBD1. V was pared by 1 base and J by 4 bases, with 6 bases of the junction left unmatched. The CDR3 is made up of 15 amino acids. Germline assignment: CDR1 LGHDT and CDR2 YNNKEL (reference sequence). The CDR3 loop reads CASSQGDRAATEAFF. CDR3 in DNA: TGTGCCAGCAGCCAAGGCGACAGGGCTGCCACTGAAGCTTTCTTT.

This chain connects TRBV20-1 to TRBJ1-5, with D possibly matching TRBD1 (5 bases). V was clipped by 6 bases and J by 5 bases, with 17 bases between them. Germline values: CDR1 DFQATT, CDR2 SNEGSKA (reference sequence). The CDR3 contains 14 residues. The CDR3 sequence is CSALEGTADQPQHF. CDR3 sequence (DNA): TGCAGTGCCCTAGAAGGGACGGCTGATCAGCCCCAGCATTTT.

This clonotype came up many times. The chain has TRBV3-1 and TRBJ2-3, with D unclear. Germline CDR1 reads LGHDT; CDR2 reads YNNKEL (reference sequence). The CDR3 has 13 residues. V shed 4 bases and J shed 4 bases, with 9 bases lying between them. In DNA form, the CDR3 reads TGTGCCAGCAGCCCCTCAAGGGCAGATACGCAGTATTTT. Protein sequence: CASSPSRADTQYF.

The chain combines TRBV4-1 with TRBJ1-3, with D perhaps matching TRBD1 (5 bases). The CDR3 is 18 amino acids. Germline CDR1 and CDR2: MGHRA and YSYEKL. V shed 4 bases and J shed 0 bases, with 19 bases lying between them. Here the CDR3 reads CASSPRPDTYFSGNTIYF. The CDR3 bases are TGCGCCAGCAGCCCGCGGCCGGACACATATTTCTCTGGAAACACCATATATTTT.

The rearrangement joins TRBV5-1 to TRBJ1-4, with TRBD1 matching 7 bases. The CDR3 runs 15 residues. Germline CDR1 and CDR2: SGHRS and YFSETQ. V gave up 0 bases and J gave up 6 bases; unmatched junction bases: 5. The CDR3 nucleotides are TGCGCCAGCAGCTTGGAACAGGGGCGGCATGAAAAACTGTTTTTT. Protein: CASSLEQGRHEKLFF. The full variable domain, rest sourced from reference TRBV5-1 and TRBJ1-4, is KAGVTQTPRYLIKTRGQQVTLSCSPISGHRSVSWYQQTPGQGLQFLFEYFSETQRNKGNFPGRFSGRQFSNSRSEMNVSTLELGDSALYLCASSLEQGRHEKLFFGSGTQLSVL.

There are a few counts of this clonotype. V and J are TRBV29-1 and TRBJ2-1; 11 bases are a match to TRBD2. The trim removed 6 bases at V and 0 bases at J, leaving 4 bases unmatched. The germline gives CDR1 SQVTM, CDR2 ANQGSEA. The CDR3 extends over 15 amino acids. The CDR3, as DNA: TGCAGCGTGCTAGCGGGGGGATTCTCCTACAATGAGCAGTTCTTC. Its translation is CSVLAGGFSYNEQFF.

The rearrangement joins TRBV20-1 to TRBJ2-7, with TRBD1 as a possible D gene (6 bases). The V end was cut by 3 bases, the J end by 5 bases, with 23 bases between. The CDR3 totals 16 residues. The germline gives CDR1 DFQATT, CDR2 SNEGSKA (reference sequence). CDR3 protein: CSASGPLGKWGHEQYF. As DNA, the CDR3 is TGCAGTGCTAGCGGGCCCCTCGGGAAGTGGGGGCACGAGCAGTACTTC.